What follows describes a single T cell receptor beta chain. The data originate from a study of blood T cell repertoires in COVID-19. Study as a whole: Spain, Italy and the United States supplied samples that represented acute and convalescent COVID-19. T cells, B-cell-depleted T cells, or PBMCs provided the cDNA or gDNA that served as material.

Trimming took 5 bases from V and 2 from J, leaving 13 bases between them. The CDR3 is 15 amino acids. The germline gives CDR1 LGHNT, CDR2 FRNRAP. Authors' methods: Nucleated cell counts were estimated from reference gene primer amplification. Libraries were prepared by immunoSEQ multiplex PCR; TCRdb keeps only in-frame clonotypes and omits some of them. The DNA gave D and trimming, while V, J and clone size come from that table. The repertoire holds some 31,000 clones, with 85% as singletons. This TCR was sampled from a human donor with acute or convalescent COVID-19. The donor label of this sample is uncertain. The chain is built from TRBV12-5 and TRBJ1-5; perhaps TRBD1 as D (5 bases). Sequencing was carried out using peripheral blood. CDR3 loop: CASGPQGNGNQPQHF. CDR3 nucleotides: TGTGCTAGTGGTCCCCAGGGCAACGGCAATCAGCCCCAGCATTTT.